Presented here are 20 T cell receptor beta chains from one specimen sequenced in a study of T cell repertoires in cytomegalovirus infection. TCRdb reprocessed the reads via MiXCR and lists one record per CDR3 protein. This table holds fewer than 700,000 distinct CDR3 sequences, roughly 24% found once. Sequencing was carried out using CD8+ T cells from PBMCs. The receptors derive from a human donor in good health (CMV status not recorded). Some clones in this sample may be carry-over from other donors' samples.

This clonotype was picked up a small number of times. The rearrangement links TRBV5-6 to TRBJ2-2; possible D gene TRBD2, 7 bases. There are 15 residues in the CDR3. Per the germline V gene, CDR1 is SGHDT and CDR2 is YYEEEE. Trimming stripped 2 bases from V and 4 bases from J, with 12 bases between. CDR3 sequence: CASSLGGGPTGELFF. The CDR3 region has the DNA TGTGCCAGCAGCTTAGGGGGGGGGCCCACCGGGGAGCTGTTTTTT.

The sample holds a few counts of this clonotype. The DNA for the CDR3 is TGTGCCAGCAGCTTAGGTGGGGGAGGAATCTACAATGAGCAGTTCTTC. This translates into CASSLGGGGIYNEQFF. This chain connects TRBV7-9 to TRBJ2-1; possibly TRBD2 for D (6 bases). Germline CDR1 is SEHNR and CDR2 is FQNEAQ (reference sequence). V lost 1 base and J lost 3, with 13 bases in between. The CDR3 runs 16 residues.

The chain carries TRBV7-9 and TRBJ1-1; 10 nucleotides agree with TRBD1. Trimming cost V 4 bases and J 3 bases; bases outside gene matches: 2. This CDR3 is 14 amino acids long. Germline values: CDR1 SEHNR, CDR2 FQNEAQ (reference sequence). CDR3 sequence reads: CASSWDRGDTEAFF. CDR3 nucleotides: TGTGCCAGCAGCTGGGACAGGGGAGACACTGAAGCTTTCTTT.

This clonotype has more than one count but fewer than ten. The rearrangement links TRBV28 to TRBJ2-4; D not certain. CDR1 MDHEN and CDR2 SYDVKM come from the germline V gene. The CDR3 loop spans 10 amino acids. The V end lost 9 bases, the J end lost 1 base, and 1 base lay between the germline ends. CDR3 bases: TGTGCCAGTGCCAAAAACATTCAGTACTTC. Translating gives CASAKNIQYF.

The chain links TRBV6-5 to TRBJ1-4; TRBD1 is a possible D gene (5 bases). Germline CDR1 reads MNHEY; CDR2 reads SVGAGI. The V end lost 10 bases, the J end lost 8 bases, and 20 bases lay between the germline ends. This CDR3 has 14 residues. This chain's CDR3 is CATKGRGSREKLFF. CDR3 nucleotide sequence: TGTGCCACCAAGGGGCGGGGGAGTCGCGAAAAACTGTTTTTT.

This clonotype has ten or more counts. The CDR3 here is CASSSGTYYEQYF. As DNA, the CDR3 is TGTGCCAGCAGCTCCGGGACGTACTACGAGCAGTACTTC. This chain connects TRBV7-6 to TRBJ2-7; either TRBD1 or TRBD2 may supply D (5 bases each). V was trimmed by 4 bases and J by 3 bases, leaving 10 bases between them. Per the germline V gene, CDR1 is SGHVS and CDR2 is FNYEAQ. This CDR3 spans 13 amino acids.

The CDR3 here is CAISKREGTGPKDYGYTF. CDR3 nucleotide sequence: TGTGCCATCAGTAAAAGGGAGGGGACTGGACCAAAAGATTATGGCTACACCTTC. The chain couples TRBV10-3 to TRBJ1-2; D is perhaps TRBD1 (5 bases). Germline V gene sequence: CDR1 ENHRY, CDR2 SYGVKD. The V end was cut by 5 bases, the J end by 5 bases, with 27 bases between. The CDR3 contains 18 residues.

There are many counts of this clonotype. The rearrangement joins TRBV7-6 to TRBJ2-3; D is perhaps TRBD2 (5 bases). Trimming removed 5 bases at V and 5 bases at J, with 23 bases between. The CDR3 has 17 amino acids. The V gene's germline CDR1 is SGHVS and CDR2 FNYEAQ. The CDR3 DNA is TGTGCCAGCAGCCCTGGACCGACTGTTTGGACTGAAGATACGCAGTATTTT. Translating gives CASSPGPTVWTEDTQYF. Looking up the rest from reference TRBV7-6 and TRBJ2-3 gives the full variable domain: GAGVSQSPRYKVTKRGQDVALRCDPISGHVSLYWYRQALGQGPEFLTYFNYEAQQDKSGLPNDRFSAERPEGSISTLTIQRTEQRDSAMYRCASSPGPTVWTEDTQYFGPGTRLTVL.

This clonotype was found a few times. The chain employs TRBV28 and TRBJ1-1; D may be TRBD1 (5 bases). Germline values: CDR1 MDHEN, CDR2 SYDVKM. The CDR3 has 14 residues. The V end was cut by 4 bases, the J end by 5 bases, with 14 bases between. The CDR3 coding sequence is TGTGCCAGCAGTTACGAGGGATGGGGGACTGAAGCTTTCTTT. This translates into CASSYEGWGTEAFF. Full variable domain (missing parts from reference TRBV28 and TRBJ1-1): DVKVTQSSRYLVKRTGEKVFLECVQDMDHENMFWYRQDPGLGLRLIYFSYDVKMKEKGDIPEGYSVSREKKERFSLILESASTNQTSMYLCASSYEGWGTEAFFGQGTRLTVV.

The gene calls are TRBV27 and TRBJ2-1, with TRBD1 identical over 9 bases. Unmatched junction bases numbered 14, after V lost 10 bases and J lost 7 bases. The CDR3 is 15 residues long. Germline V lookup: CDR1 MNHEY, CDR2 SMNVEV (reference sequence). The CDR3 protein is CATESRDRAGNEQFF. In DNA form, the CDR3 reads TGTGCCACTGAGTCCCGGGACAGGGCGGGGAATGAGCAGTTCTTC.

This clonotype was picked up many times. The V gene is TRBV7-6, the J gene TRBJ2-1, with 11 bases identical to TRBD2. V lost 5 bases to trimming and J lost 5 bases; unmatched junction nucleotides: 8. Germline V gene lookup returns CDR1 SGHVS and CDR2 FNYEAQ. The length of the CDR3 is 16 residues. The CDR3 protein is CASSAVLAGAHNEQFF. The CDR3 region has the DNA TGTGCCAGCAGCGCAGTACTAGCGGGGGCGCACAATGAGCAGTTCTTC.

This clonotype was observed many times. The chain combines TRBV10-3 with TRBJ2-7; 7 bases fit TRBD2. The CDR3 covers 14 residues. Germline V CDR1 and CDR2: ENHRY, SYGVKD. J lost 6 bases, V lost 2 bases, and 7 bases had no gene match. The CDR3 protein is CAISEGGEGSEQYV. The CDR3 nucleotides are TGTGCCATCAGTGAGGGTGGGGAGGGGTCCGAGCAGTACGTC.

This clonotype was seen many times. An end of the junction differs from the germline gene, which may be a read error. The chain is built from TRBV7-2 and TRBJ1-2; D gene unclear. The CDR3 spans 14 residues. CDR1 SGHTA and CDR2 FQGNSA come from the germline V gene. In nucleotides, the CDR3 is TGTGCCAGCAGTTTAGAGACCTCGGGCTATGGCTACACCTTC. As protein: CASSLETSGYGYTF. The full variable domain, with the rest looked up from reference TRBV7-2 and TRBJ1-2, is GAGVSQSPSNKVTEKGKDVELRCDPISGHTALYWYRQSLGQGLEFLIYFQGNSAPDKSGLPSDRFSAERTGGSVSTLTIQRTQQEDSAVYLCASSLETSGYGYTFGSGTRLTVV.

The chain employs TRBV27 and TRBJ2-3, with D maybe TRBD2 (7 bases). The V and J ends lost 1 base and 3 bases respectively, with 20 bases between them. Germline V gene data show CDR1 as MNHEY and CDR2 as SMNVEV (reference sequence). This CDR3 comprises 18 residues. CDR3 coding DNA: TGTGCCAGCAGTTTATATCCCGGGGGGCAGGGTTATACAGATACGCAGTATTTT. Protein sequence: CASSLYPGGQGYTDTQYF.

This clonotype turned up a few times. The J gene is TRBJ1-5, the V gene TRBV20-1, with D unresolved. This CDR3 comprises 14 residues. Trimming left V 0 bases short and J 6 bases short, with 12 bases between. CDR1 is DFQATT, CDR2 SNEGSKA, per germline (reference sequence). CDR3 DNA sequence: TGCAGTGCTAGAGATCCGCTGCCCAGTCAGCCCCAGCATTTT. It is translated as CSARDPLPSQPQHF.

This clonotype was counted ten times or more. V is TRBV7-6 and J is TRBJ2-1, with D possibly TRBD1 on 6 matching bases. Germline CDR1 SGHVS, CDR2 FNYEAQ. Trimming stripped 5 bases from V and 8 bases from J, with 13 bases between. CDR3 length: 13 residues. The CDR3 protein is CASSKNRVYEQFF. The CDR3 nucleotides read TGTGCCAGCAGCAAGAACAGGGTATATGAGCAGTTCTTC.

Turning to this clonotype: A much larger clone differs from this one at a single base, so this may be a read error. The chain combines TRBV7-1 with TRBJ1-1; no clear D. TRBV7-1 belongs to the ORF category, with a function that is uncertain. V was clipped by 3 bases and J by 6 bases, with 17 bases between them. The CDR3 sequence is 15 residues long. CDR3 residues: CASSSDGFIGSEAFF. CDR3 DNA sequence: TGTGCCAGCAGCTCGGACGGATTTATTGGCTCTGAAGCTTTCTTT.

On this clonotype itself: The junction shows a germline mismatch at one end, possibly a read error. V is TRBV7-4 and J is TRBJ1-2; unclear D gene. The germline V gene has CDR1 SGHVT and CDR2 SQSDAQ. The CDR3 is 16 residues long. In DNA form, the CDR3 reads TGTGCCAGCAACTTAGAGGTCGTTTTGGGCGACTATGGCTACACCTTC. This translates into CASNLEVVLGDYGYTF.

The rearrangement joins TRBV5-5 to TRBJ1-6; weak D call: TRBD1 (5 bases). The CDR3 spans 17 residues. Germline V gene sequence: CDR1 SGHKS, CDR2 YYEKEE (reference sequence). Trimming cost V 4 bases and J 1 base, with 15 bases left between them. In DNA, the CDR3 is TGTGCCAGCAGCACTACCGGGGGAGAGTCCTATAATTCACCCCTCCACTTT. Residues: CASSTTGGESYNSPLHF.

This CDR3 is CASSYSALPGSPLHF. The CDR3 DNA sequence: TGTGCCAGCAGTTACTCGGCCCTGCCGGGTTCACCCCTCCACTTT. The V and J genes are TRBV6-2 or TRBV6-3 and TRBJ1-6; D is ambiguous. V dropped 0 bases and J dropped 9 bases, with 12 bases sitting between them. The CDR3 has 15 residues. CDR1 is MNHEY, CDR2 SVGEGT, per germline.